These 9 T cell receptor beta chains came from one sample sequenced in a study of T cell changes during pregnancy in multiple sclerosis. Libraries were prepared by immunoSEQ multiplex PCR; TCRdb keeps only in-frame clonotypes and omits some of them. The table lists some 80,000 clones, about 91% of them singletons. The sample was peripheral blood, taken before pregnancy. The source is a female donor with multiple sclerosis, enrolled in a pregnancy study.

This chain uses TRBV5-1 with TRBJ2-1; 9 bases align to TRBD2. The CDR3 spans 15 residues. The germline CDR1 and CDR2 sequences are SGHRS and YFSETQ. The J segment lost 8 bases and the V segment lost 1 base, leaving 7 bases of the junction unmatched. The CDR3 region is CASSLNAGGYDEQFF. The CDR3 nucleotides are TGCGCCAGCAGCTTGAATGCGGGAGGGTATGATGAGCAGTTCTTC.

The rearrangement links TRBV27 to TRBJ2-4, with D possibly TRBD2 on 5 matching bases. V was pared by 5 bases and J by 0 bases, with 23 bases between. The CDR3 runs 19 residues. From germline, CDR1 is MNHEY and CDR2 SMNVEV (reference sequence). CDR3: CASSAEGTLYPLAKNIQYF. The CDR3 DNA is TGTGCCAGCAGTGCCGAGGGTACCCTATATCCTTTAGCCAAAAACATTCAGTACTTC.

The chain has TRBV2 and TRBJ1-1, with no clear D. V was cut by 10 bases and J by 1 base, with 10 bases left in between. Germline assignment: CDR1 SNHLY and CDR2 FYNNEI. The CDR3 covers 12 residues. CDR3 region: CATRAGNTEAFF. CDR3 bases: TGTGCCACCCGGGCGGGGAACACTGAAGCTTTCTTT.

V and J are TRBV2 and TRBJ1-5; TRBD1 is a possible D gene (6 bases). Trimming pared 2 bases from V and 0 bases from J, leaving 8 bases between. CDR1 is SNHLY, CDR2 FYNNEI, per germline. The CDR3 contains 15 residues. The CDR3 sequence: CASSELQGSNQPQHF. The DNA of the CDR3 is TGTGCCAGCAGTGAACTACAGGGTAGCAATCAGCCCCAGCATTTT.

The V and J genes are TRBV18 and TRBJ2-2; 7 nucleotides agree with TRBD1. This CDR3 has 14 residues. CDR1 is KGHSH and CDR2 is LQKENI in the germline V gene. J was trimmed by 7 bases and V by 3 bases; bases with no gene match: 5. The CDR3 DNA sequence: TGTGCCAGCTCACCGGATCCAGGGGGCGGGGAGCTGTTTTTT. It specifies CASSPDPGGGELFF.

This chain connects TRBV11-2 to TRBJ2-1; the D gene is possibly TRBD2 (6 bases). Trimming removed 5 bases from V and 4 bases from J, with 9 bases in between. The CDR3 is 13 residues long. Per germline, CDR1 SGHAT and CDR2 FQNNGV. The CDR3 bases are TGTGCCAGCAGCCCCGGAGGGTACAATGAGCAGTTCTTC. Its protein product is CASSPGGYNEQFF.

The chain is built from TRBV30 and TRBJ2-4; a weak D match, TRBD1 (6 bases). The CDR3 length is 14 residues. Trimming took 4 bases from V and 7 from J, leaving 17 bases between them. The germline CDR1 and CDR2 sequences are GTSNPN and SVGIG (reference sequence). CDR3 coding DNA: TGTGCCTGGATTATCCCAGGGGCCCCGAACATTCAGTACTTC. As protein: CAWIIPGAPNIQYF.

This clone was seen a few times. This chain uses TRBV15 with TRBJ2-3; D is unresolved. Germline CDR1 and CDR2: LNHNV and YYDKDF (reference sequence). This CDR3 is 16 amino acids long. The V and J ends lost 1 base and 1 base respectively, with 12 bases between them. DNA for the CDR3: TGTGCCACCAGCAGAGGTCAGAATGAGGGCACAGATACGCAGTATTTT. Its translation is CATSRGQNEGTDTQYF.

The CDR3 loop reads CASSVSGREQFF. The CDR3 nucleotides are TGTGCCAGCAGCGTGAGCGGGAGGGAGCAGTTCTTC. The chain couples TRBV2 to TRBJ2-1; TRBD2 matches 9 bases. The germline V gene encodes CDR1 SNHLY and CDR2 FYNNEI. The CDR3 is made up of 12 amino acids. V was pared by 6 bases and J by 10 bases, with 4 bases of the junction left unmatched.